Given below is one TCR beta chain in context. Its antigen remains unidentified. It has no much larger one-base neighbor in the sample; base qualities were not kept. These data are taken from a study of blood T cell repertoires in COVID-19 (dated by TCRdb to about 2020). Background for the entire study: ImmuneRACE Cohort 3 recovered participants were defined by two consecutive negative NP/OP PCR tests, healthcare professional clearance, or symptom resolution. Samples covering the acute and convalescent phases of COVID-19 were provided by collaborators in the United States, Italy and Spain. The prospective study material was composed of cDNA or gDNA derived from T cells, B-cell-depleted T cells, or PBMCs. Deeply sampled blood TCRbeta repertoires from subjects exposed to, actively infected with, or recovered from COVID-19 were included in the dataset. A freely available public database, intended as a resource for researchers studying the immune response to SARS-CoV-2, is where the repertoires were released. The samples were drawn from the first 160 participants of the ongoing ImmuneRACE study and from 1,200 or so subjects provided by 6 global collaborators. Nearly every sample came with metadata listing a de-identified subject ID, COVID-19 status, age in years and sex. HLA class I and class II types, where available, came from metadata supplied by the sample provider rather than from assay-based typing. General findings and caveats noted by the study authors: The amount of clinical and demographic metadata varied by source and participant and was provided uncurated.

TCRbeta CDR3 regions were amplified from genomic DNA by means of the immunoSEQ Assay, a bias-controlled multiplex PCR. On the authors' methods: The number of nucleated cells in each sample was estimated by amplification of reference gene primers within the assay. To quantify the absolute abundance of each unique TCRbeta CDR3 rearrangement, sequence reads were collapsed and filtered. For each sample, productive Simpson clonality was calculated as the square root of Simpson's diversity index across productive rearrangements. TCRdb took over this immuneACCESS table, retaining in-frame rearrangements with V and J assigned. Such tables are incomplete; in checked studies, under half of the missing clones stem from an unresolved V gene, and the remainder is unexplained. V, J and clone size derive from that table, while D and trimming were established from the DNA sequence. The sample records roughly 230,000 clones, around 86% of which are singletons. 7% to 8.5% of the sample comes from the top ten.

The CDR3 runs 17 residues from the cysteine to the phenylalanine. Left in the record is the CDR3 DNA by itself, 51 bases read in frame from the first base. Looking up the germline V gene (reference sequence) yields CDR1 LGHDT and CDR2 YNNKEL. V lost 0 bases and J lost 7 bases; the stretch between them is 21 bases long. Participants in the prospective study were aged roughly 18 to 100 years, lived in some 24 United States geographic areas, and enrolled through a virtual design. To assign participants to cohorts, the prospective study relied on clinical history that participants themselves reported in a screening survey and a study questionnaire. Mobile phlebotomists in the prospective study collected whole blood, serum and a nasopharyngeal or oropharyngeal swab from every participant. Participants in the prospective study had the option to provide additional blood draws and questionnaires over an approximately two-month period. Before DNA extraction, blood samples from the prospective study were shipped at room temperature or frozen.

Sequencing was done on a sample of PBMCs or T cells enriched from blood (not recorded which). Recombination linked TRBV3-1 (or the pseudogene TRBV3-2) to TRBJ2-5; possibly the D gene is TRBD2, per 6 matching bases. The clonotype was recovered from a man aged 25-40 years in a cohort exposed to, infected with or recovered from COVID-19 (not recorded which). This receptor carries the CDR3 CASSQEDGTRGRGTQYF. The nucleotides are TGTGCCAGCAGCCAAGAAGACGGGACTCGGGGCCGAGGGACCCAGTACTTC.